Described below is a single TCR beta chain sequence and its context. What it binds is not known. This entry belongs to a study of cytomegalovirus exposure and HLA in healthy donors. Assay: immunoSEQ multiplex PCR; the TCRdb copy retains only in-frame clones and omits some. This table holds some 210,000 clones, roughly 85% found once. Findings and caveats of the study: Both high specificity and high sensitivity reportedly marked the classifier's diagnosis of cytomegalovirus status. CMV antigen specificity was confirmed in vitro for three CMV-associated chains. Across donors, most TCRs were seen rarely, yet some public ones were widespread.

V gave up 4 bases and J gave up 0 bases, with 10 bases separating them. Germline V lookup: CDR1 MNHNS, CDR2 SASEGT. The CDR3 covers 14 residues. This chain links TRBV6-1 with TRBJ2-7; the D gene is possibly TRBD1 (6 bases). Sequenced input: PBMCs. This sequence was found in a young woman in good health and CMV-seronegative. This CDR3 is CASSGQVSSYEQYF. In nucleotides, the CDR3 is TGTGCCAGCAGTGGACAGGTCAGCTCCTACGAGCAGTACTTC.